The clone carrying this T cell receptor beta chain was seen repeatedly, ten times or more. Looked up from germline, CDR1 is SGHVS and CDR2 is FQNEAQ. The V and J ends lost 2 bases and 5 bases, in that order; junction bases with no gene match: 4. CDR3 length equals 15 residues. The source of the sample is a study of T cells after yellow fever vaccination. TCRdb called the 5' RACE reads again in MiXCR, with one record for every CDR3 protein. The sample includes over 130,000 distinct CDR3 sequences, more than 6% seen only once; the top ten take roughly 0.71%. This TCR was sampled from a man younger than 40 who received the YFV17D yellow fever vaccine. This material consisted of CD4+ T cells sorted from PBMCs, taken 5 days after the yellow fever booster vaccination. V and J are TRBV7-8 and TRBJ2-1; 9 positions match TRBD2. In DNA form, the CDR3 reads TGTGCCAGCAGCTTAAGCGGGAGGAGCAACAATGAGCAGTTCTTC. Encoded protein: CASSLSGRSNNEQFF.